Shown below are 17 T cell receptor beta chains from a single sample sequenced in a study of OX40 agonist ivuxolimab in advanced cancers. Libraries were prepared by immunoSEQ multiplex PCR; TCRdb keeps only in-frame clonotypes and omits some of them. Here the sample spans around 92,000 clones, approximately 93% being singletons. This material consisted of CD4+ or CD8+ T cells sorted from blood, taken in a trial of the OX40 agonist ivuxolimab. The receptors were gathered from an adult with an advanced solid tumor such as melanoma, head and neck, liver or kidney cancer.

The chain combines TRBV15 with TRBJ1-5; D is uncertain. This CDR3 contains 14 residues. V was clipped by 0 bases and J by 4 bases, with 7 bases between them. Germline CDR1 is LNHNV and CDR2 is YYDKDF (reference sequence). The CDR3 sequence is CATSRDGLNQPQHF. CDR3 bases: TGTGCCACCAGCAGAGACGGGCTTAATCAGCCCCAGCATTTT.

The V call is TRBV7-3, the J call TRBJ2-3, with TRBD2 identical over 14 bases. From germline, CDR1 is SGHTA and CDR2 FQGTGA. CDR3 length equals 17 residues. V gave up 5 bases and J gave up 2 bases; unmatched junction bases: 6. This CDR3 is CASSPGTSGGTTDTQYF. The CDR3 DNA reads TGTGCCAGCAGCCCTGGGACTAGCGGGGGAACCACAGATACGCAGTATTTT.

The V call is TRBV5-4, the J call TRBJ2-2; 7 nucleotides align to TRBD1. V shed 3 bases and J 5 bases; nucleotides not matched to a gene: 7. CDR1 is SGHNT, CDR2 YYREEE, per germline (reference sequence). CDR3 length: 15 residues. The DNA for the CDR3 is TGTGCCAGCAGCTCCTTGACAGGGACGACCGGGGAGCTGTTTTTT. Protein: CASSSLTGTTGELFF.

The V call is TRBV6-1, the J call TRBJ2-1; a possible D gene is TRBD1 (6 bases). The ends were cut back, 4 bases at V and 0 bases at J, with 10 bases in the middle. The CDR3 is made up of 15 amino acids. Germline V CDR1 and CDR2: MNHNS, SASEGT. CDR3 coding DNA: TGTGCCAGCAGTGTTTTACAGGGCTCCTACAATGAGCAGTTCTTC. Protein sequence: CASSVLQGSYNEQFF.

This clone was detected once. The V gene is TRBV19, the J gene TRBJ1-1, with D possibly TRBD1 on 6 matching bases. Trimming left V 7 bases short and J 1 base short, with 16 bases between. This CDR3 comprises 15 residues. The germline V gene has CDR1 LNHDA and CDR2 SQIVND (reference sequence). CDR3 sequence reads: CASTASQGGNTEAFF. CDR3 DNA: TGTGCCAGTACCGCATCACAGGGAGGGAACACTGAAGCTTTCTTT. The whole variable domain, filled in from reference TRBV19 and TRBJ1-1, reads DGGITQSPKYLFRKEGQNVTLSCEQNLNHDAMYWYRQDPGQGLRLIYYSQIVNDFQKGDIAEGYSVSREKKESFPLTVTSAQKNPTAFYLCASTASQGGNTEAFFGQGTRLTVV.

The chain links TRBV30 to TRBJ2-3; the match to TRBD2 covers 15 bases. Germline V gene data show CDR1 as GTSNPN and CDR2 as SVGIG (reference sequence). After removal of 3 bases from V and 7 bases from J, the junction contained 8 bases not matched to a gene. The CDR3 runs to 16 residues. The CDR3 DNA reads TGTGCCTGGAGAAGAGCCGGGACTAGCGGGAGGAATACGCAGTATTTT. Encoded protein: CAWRRAGTSGRNTQYF. The variable domain in full, with the rest retrieved from reference TRBV30 and TRBJ2-3, is SQTIHQWPATLVQPVGSPLSLECTVEGTSNPNLYWYRQAAGRGLQLLFYSVGIGQISSEVPQNLSASRPQDRQFILSSKKLLLSDSGFYLCAWRRAGTSGRNTQYFGPGTRLTVL.

This chain connects TRBV28 to TRBJ1-6; D gene ambiguous. Trimming took 3 bases from V and 13 from J, leaving 13 bases between them. The CDR3 has 13 residues. CDR1 is MDHEN, CDR2 SYDVKM, per germline. CDR3 in amino acids: CASSFYNMYPLHF. The CDR3 nucleotides read TGTGCCAGCAGTTTCTACAATATGTACCCCCTCCACTTT.

This clone was recorded once. The V and J genes are TRBV5-4 and TRBJ2-7, with 7 bases that match TRBD2. The V segment lost 0 bases and the J segment 1 base; nucleotides outside the gene matches: 4. Germline assignment: CDR1 SGHNT and CDR2 YYREEE (reference sequence). The CDR3 is made up of 15 amino acids. The CDR3 here is CASSLGGLMSYEQYF. DNA for the CDR3: TGTGCCAGCAGCTTGGGGGGACTAATGTCCTACGAGCAGTACTTC.

The rearrangement uses TRBV7-3 and TRBJ2-1; the D is unclear. Germline CDR1 is SGHTA and CDR2 is FQGTGA. CDR3 length: 13 amino acids. Trimming took 5 bases from V and 8 from J, leaving 13 bases between them. The CDR3 sequence is CASSRAVHDEQFF. Here the CDR3 DNA reads TGTGCCAGCAGCCGGGCGGTTCACGATGAGCAGTTCTTC.

This chain uses TRBV5-1 with TRBJ2-3, with D unclear. V lost 4 bases and J lost 2, with 8 bases in between. The germline V gene has CDR1 SGHRS and CDR2 YFSETQ. This CDR3 spans 13 amino acids. CDR3 amino acids: CASSAILTDTQYF. The CDR3 DNA reads as TGCGCCAGCAGCGCCATACTCACAGATACGCAGTATTTT.

A word on this clone: Other DNA sequences from this sample encode an identical CDR3 as well. In DNA form, the CDR3 reads TGTGCCAGCAGCCCCTCCACAGATACGCAGTATTTT. Amino acid sequence: CASSPSTDTQYF. V usage is TRBV7-9 and J usage is TRBJ2-3, with D unclear. Germline-derived CDR1 and CDR2 are SEHNR and FQNEAQ (reference sequence). V lost 5 bases and J 2 bases, leaving 5 bases between the germline ends. The CDR3 spans 12 residues.

This chain joins TRBV30 and TRBJ2-3, with 7 bases identical to TRBD1. V dropped 3 bases and J dropped 0; count of bases not matched to a gene: 6. Germline V lookup: CDR1 GTSNPN, CDR2 SVGIG (reference sequence). The CDR3 has 15 residues. CDR3 loop: CAWSRQGYSTDTQYF. CDR3 in DNA: TGTGCCTGGAGCCGACAGGGTTATAGCACAGATACGCAGTATTTT.

V gene TRBV5-4 combines with J gene TRBJ1-5; D is unresolved. The length of the CDR3 is 14 residues. Germline V gene lookup returns CDR1 SGHNT and CDR2 YYREEE (reference sequence). Between the trimmed V and J ends, which lost 0 bases and 1 base, there was a span of 5 bases. The CDR3 spells CASSLDPSNQPQHF. The CDR3 nucleotides are TGTGCCAGCAGCTTGGACCCCAGCAATCAGCCCCAGCATTTT.

The genes are TRBV10-3 and TRBJ1-1; no firm D call. The germline CDR1 and CDR2 sequences are ENHRY and SYGVKD. V lost 8 bases to trimming and J lost 10 bases, with 8 bases between them. The CDR3 is made up of 9 amino acids. The CDR3 DNA follows: TGTGCCATCGGCAGCCCAGCTTTCTTT. Its translation: CAIGSPAFF.

V and J are TRBV11-2 and TRBJ1-1, with D possibly TRBD1 on 6 matching bases. The germline V and J ends were trimmed by 6 bases and 6 bases, with 20 bases remaining between them. This CDR3 contains 15 residues. Germline CDR1 is SGHAT and CDR2 is FQNNGV. CDR3 sequence reads: CASRSMGGGFPEAFF. The CDR3 DNA reads as TGTGCCAGCAGGAGCATGGGGGGCGGGTTTCCTGAAGCTTTCTTT. Filled out from reference TRBV11-2 and TRBJ1-1, the complete variable domain reads EAGVAQSPRYKIIEKRQSVAFWCNPISGHATLYWYQQILGQGPKLLIQFQNNGVVDDSQLPKDRFSAERLKGVDSTLKIQPAKLEDSAVYLCASRSMGGGFPEAFFGQGTRLTVV.

The chain carries TRBV9 and TRBJ2-4; the D gene is possibly TRBD1 (6 bases). Trimming removed 4 bases from V and 6 bases from J, with 17 bases in between. CDR3 length: 15 amino acids. The germline CDR1 and CDR2 sequences are SGDLS and YYNGEE. CDR3 bases: TGTGCCAGCAGCCAAACCACAGGGCCCGGAAACATTCAGTACTTC. Its protein is CASSQTTGPGNIQYF.

The rearrangement uses TRBV7-6 and TRBJ1-1; no clear D gene. The CDR3 sequence is 13 residues long. Trimming pared 5 bases from V and 4 bases from J, leaving 11 bases between. Germline lookup yields CDR1 SGHVS and CDR2 FNYEAQ. CDR3 in amino acids: CASSLSPATEAFF. DNA of the CDR3: TGTGCCAGCAGCCTCAGCCCCGCCACTGAAGCTTTCTTT.